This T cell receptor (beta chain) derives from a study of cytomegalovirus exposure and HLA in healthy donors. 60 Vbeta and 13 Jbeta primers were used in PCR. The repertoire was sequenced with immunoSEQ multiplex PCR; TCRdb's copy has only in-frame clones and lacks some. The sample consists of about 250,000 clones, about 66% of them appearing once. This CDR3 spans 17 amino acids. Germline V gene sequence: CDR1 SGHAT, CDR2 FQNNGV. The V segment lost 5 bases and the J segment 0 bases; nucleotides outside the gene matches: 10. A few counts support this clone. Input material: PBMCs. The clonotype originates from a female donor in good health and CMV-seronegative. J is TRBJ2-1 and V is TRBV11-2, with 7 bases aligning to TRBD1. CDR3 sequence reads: CASSQTGSPLSYNEQFF. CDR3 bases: TGTGCCAGCAGCCAGACAGGGAGCCCCCTCTCCTACAATGAGCAGTTCTTC.